This T cell receptor (beta chain) was retrieved from a study of T cells in Graves' hyperthyroidism and ophthalmopathy. This clonotype was recorded many times. The CDR3 regions of TCR beta were amplified from RNA transcripts. With the HTBI primer set, the TCR CDR3 went through a first round of RT-PCR. TCRdb ran MiXCR on the multiplex PCR reads and lists one entry per CDR3 protein. The sample contains roughly 550,000 distinct CDR3 sequences, around 15% of which appear only once. With 0 bases removed from V and 10 bases from J, the gap between germline ends came to 10 bases. Germline lookup yields CDR1 SGDLS and CDR2 YYNGEE. The CDR3 totals 12 residues.

This chain connects TRBV9 to TRBJ1-1, with D possibly being TRBD1 (5 bases). This receptor was identified in a woman aged 25 to 39 with Graves' ophthalmopathy. Specimen: blood. The CDR3 loop reads CASSVVRDGAFF. The CDR3 DNA reads as TGTGCCAGCAGCGTAGTCAGGGACGGAGCTTTCTTT.